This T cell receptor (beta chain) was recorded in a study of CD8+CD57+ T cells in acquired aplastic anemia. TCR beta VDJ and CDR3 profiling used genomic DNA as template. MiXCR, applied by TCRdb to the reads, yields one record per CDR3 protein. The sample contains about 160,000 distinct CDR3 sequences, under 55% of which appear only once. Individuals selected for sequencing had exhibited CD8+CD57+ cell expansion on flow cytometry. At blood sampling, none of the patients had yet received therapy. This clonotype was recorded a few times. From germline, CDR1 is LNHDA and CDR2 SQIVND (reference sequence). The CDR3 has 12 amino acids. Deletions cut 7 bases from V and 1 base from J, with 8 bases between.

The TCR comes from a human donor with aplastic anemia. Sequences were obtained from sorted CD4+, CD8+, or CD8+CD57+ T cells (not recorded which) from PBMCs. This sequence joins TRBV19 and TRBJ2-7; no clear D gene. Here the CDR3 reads CASKGLSYEQYF. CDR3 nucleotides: TGTGCCAGTAAGGGCTTGTCCTACGAGCAGTACTTC.